This is a list of T cell receptor beta chains from one sample in a study of shared clonotypes between healthy human individuals. Sequencing used immunoSEQ multiplex PCR; TCRdb keeps in-frame clones, though not all of them. The repertoire holds roughly 410,000 clones, with about 96% as singletons. The sequenced material came from memory CD8+ T cells sorted from blood. Receptor source: a man aged 30 to 45 in good health. Each CDR3 is given with its conserved first and last residue. The D gene is left open where the match is weak. Clone size is not always given. Where it is, it says once, few, many or a class for expanded clones.

CDR3nt	CDR3aa	d_gene	abundance	v_gene	j_gene
TGTGCCAGCGCATTAGCAGGGACAGGGTTTGTCGAGCAGTACTTC	CASALAGTGFVEQYF	TRBD1	once	TRBV2	TRBJ2-7
TGTGCCAGCAGTGAAGGGACAGGTTCTAATCAGCCCCAGCATTTT	CASSEGTGSNQPQHF	TRBD1	-	TRBV6-1	TRBJ1-5
TGTGCCAGCAGCTTGGGCCCTGCTGAGCAGTTCTTC	CASSLGPAEQFF	-	-	TRBV11-3	TRBJ2-1
TGCGCCAGCAGCTTGGGGACAGGGGAGACCCAGTACTTC	CASSLGTGETQYF	TRBD1	-	TRBV5-1	TRBJ2-5
TGTGCCAGCAGCTTAAAGCGGGAGGGGAGGGCAGATACGCAGTATTTT	CASSLKREGRADTQYF	TRBD2	-	TRBV7-2	TRBJ2-3
TGTGCCAGCAGCACCGAAGGATCCTACGAGCAGTACTTC	CASSTEGSYEQYF	-	-	TRBV7-9	TRBJ2-7
TGCGCCAGCAGCTTGTCGACTAGCGGGAGATACGAGCAGTACTTC	CASSLSTSGRYEQYF	TRBD2	-	TRBV5-1	TRBJ2-7
TGTGCCAGCTCATCAAGCGTGGCTAGCGTAATGAACACCGGGGAGCTGTTTTTT	CASSSSVASVMNTGELFF	-	-	TRBV18	TRBJ2-2
TGCGCCAGCAGCATCCCTAGCGGGAGTATTCCCTACAATGAGCAGTTCTTC	CASSIPSGSIPYNEQFF	TRBD2	-	TRBV5-1	TRBJ2-1
TGTGCCAGCAGCACGGGACTAGCGGGAGGGCCGGGGACCGGGGAGCTGTTTTTT	CASSTGLAGGPGTGELFF	TRBD2	-	TRBV7-9	TRBJ2-2
TGTGCCAGCAGTTATACGCCAACTAACTATGGCTACACCTTC	CASSYTPTNYGYTF	-	-	TRBV27	TRBJ1-2
TGCGCCAGCAGCTTGGACGGGACTAGCGGCTACGAGCAGTACTTC	CASSLDGTSGYEQYF	TRBD2	-	TRBV5-1	TRBJ2-7
TGTGCCAGCTACGATCGGGAGGGCCTCAATGAGCAGTTCTTC	CASYDREGLNEQFF	TRBD2	-	TRBV2	TRBJ2-1
TGTGCCAGCAGCTTTAAGGGCAGGGGGCGCATTCAGTACTTC	CASSFKGRGRIQYF	TRBD1	-	TRBV11-2	TRBJ2-4
TGTGCCAGCAGCGATTACTACGAGCAGTACTTC	CASSDYYEQYF	-	-	TRBV7-9	TRBJ2-7
TGCGCCAGCAGCTTGGCCTCTAGCGGGACCACAGATACGCAGTATTTT	CASSLASSGTTDTQYF	TRBD2	-	TRBV5-1	TRBJ2-3
TGTGCCAGCAGTCCACCGGACGCGGAAGCTAATGAGCAGTTCTTC	CASSPPDAEANEQFF	-	-	TRBV7-9	TRBJ2-1
TGTGCCAGCAGCCACGGGGTCGAAGAATCTAACTATGGCTACACCTTC	CASSHGVEESNYGYTF	-	-	TRBV9	TRBJ1-2
TGCGCCAGCCCTGACAGGGGAGTCTACGAGCAGTACTTC	CASPDRGVYEQYF	TRBD1	-	TRBV5-1	TRBJ2-7
TGTGCCAGCAGCTTGGGACAGCATAATGAAAAACTGTTTTTT	CASSLGQHNEKLFF	-	-	TRBV5-4	TRBJ1-4
TGTGCCAGCAGTGAGTGGCAGGCTGGGGCCAACGTCCTGACTTTC	CASSEWQAGANVLTF	-	-	TRBV2	TRBJ2-6
TGCGCCAGCAGCCAAGTTCCCGGGGCACTTGAGCAGTTCTTC	CASSQVPGALEQFF	-	-	TRBV4-1	TRBJ2-1
TGTGCCAGCAGCCGGGACTACAAAACCTACGAGCAGTACTTC	CASSRDYKTYEQYF	TRBD2	once	TRBV5-6	TRBJ2-7
TGTGCCAGCAGCCCTCGATGGGGGACAGATACGCAGTATTTT	CASSPRWGTDTQYF	-	once	TRBV5-4	TRBJ2-3
TGTGCCAGCAGTCTCGACAGAGACTCTGGAAACACCATATATTTT	CASSLDRDSGNTIYF	-	-	TRBV6-5	TRBJ1-3
TGTGCCAGCAGCGCCCTGACAGGAAGGGGCCAAGAGACCCAGTACTTC	CASSALTGRGQETQYF	-	-	TRBV5-6	TRBJ2-5
TGCAGTGCTTCATGGGGCTACGAGCAGTACTTC	CSASWGYEQYF	-	-	TRBV20-1	TRBJ2-7
TGTGCCAGTAGTAAGGGACCCCTTGTTGAGCAGTTCTTC	CASSKGPLVEQFF	-	-	TRBV19	TRBJ2-1
TGCAGTGCTGGGTGGGGGCAGGAGCAGTACTTC	CSAGWGQEQYF	-	-	TRBV20-1	TRBJ2-7
TGTGCCAGCAGTTCTACGTTCAGATTGAACACTGAAGCTTTCTTT	CASSSTFRLNTEAFF	-	-	TRBV27	TRBJ1-1
TGTGCCAGCAGCGACGGACTAGCGGGAGCCCGATACAAGCAGTACTTC	CASSDGLAGARYKQYF	TRBD2	-	TRBV25-1	TRBJ2-7
TGCGCCAGCAGCTTGGAATCCCCAAAACAGTACTTC	CASSLESPKQYF	-	once	TRBV5-1	TRBJ2-5
TGTGCCAGCTACCCAAAGCGGGAGGCTTTCTACGAGCAGTACTTC	CASYPKREAFYEQYF	TRBD2	-	TRBV6-1	TRBJ2-7
TGTGCCAGCAACCCAAGCCGTAGGGCGGACAAACACAATGAGCAGTTCTTC	CASNPSRRADKHNEQFF	-	-	TRBV28	TRBJ2-1
TGCGCCAGCAGCCGAAGATCGTGGGACCTGAAGGGCGGGAGCGCAGATACGCAGTATTTT	CASSRRSWDLKGGSADTQYF	TRBD2	-	TRBV4-1	TRBJ2-3
TGCAGCGTTGAAAAGGGGCAGAACACTGAAGCTTTCTTT	CSVEKGQNTEAFF	-	-	TRBV29-1	TRBJ1-1
TGCGCCAGCAGCTTGGCCGTCGGACCGAGCTCCTACAATGAGCAGTTCTTC	CASSLAVGPSSYNEQFF	-	-	TRBV5-1	TRBJ2-1
TGCGCCAGCAGCCAAGGGCCCGGGACTAGCGGGCCCGAGCAGTACTTC	CASSQGPGTSGPEQYF	TRBD2	-	TRBV4-1	TRBJ2-7
TGTGCCATCAGTGCCAGTCTACAGTCCTACAATGAGCAGTTCTTC	CAISASLQSYNEQFF	-	-	TRBV10-3	TRBJ2-1
TGTGCCAGCAGCTTAGGGACAGGGCTTGCCAACGAGCAGTACTTC	CASSLGTGLANEQYF	TRBD1	-	TRBV7-9	TRBJ2-7
TGTGCCACCTGGACAGGGGGCGTTTACGAGCAGTACTTC	CATWTGGVYEQYF	TRBD1	-	TRBV28	TRBJ2-7
TGTGCCAGCAGCCAGGACTGGGCCAATGAGCAGTTCTTC	CASSQDWANEQFF	-	-	TRBV4-2	TRBJ2-1
TGTGCCAGCTCACCCAGTTCGGGCCTTTCCTACAATGAGCAGTTCTTC	CASSPSSGLSYNEQFF	-	once	TRBV18	TRBJ2-1
TGTGCCAGCAGCTTAGAACGGACAGGGGCTTACGAGCAGTACTTC	CASSLERTGAYEQYF	TRBD1	-	TRBV11-1	TRBJ2-7
TGTGCCAGCAGCAGGGGGCTGGGCACCGGGGAGCTGTTTTTT	CASSRGLGTGELFF	TRBD1	few	TRBV27	TRBJ2-2
TGCGCCAGCAGCTTACCCTTTGGGGCCAGCTCCTACAATGAGCAGTTCTTC	CASSLPFGASSYNEQFF	-	-	TRBV5-1	TRBJ2-1
TGTGCCAGCAGCGACGGGGGGACCTGGGTCCCCGGGGAGCTGTTTTTT	CASSDGGTWVPGELFF	TRBD2	-	TRBV5-4	TRBJ2-2
TGCGCCAGCAGCCCGACAGGGTCCTACAATGAGCAGTTCTTC	CASSPTGSYNEQFF	TRBD1	-	TRBV5-1	TRBJ2-1
TGCGCCAGCAGCGTGACTAGCGGGAGGGGTACGCAGTATTTT	CASSVTSGRGTQYF	TRBD2	-	TRBV5-1	TRBJ2-3
TGTGCCATCAGTGAGTCGACAGGGGGCTACACCGGGGAGCTGTTTTTT	CAISESTGGYTGELFF	TRBD1	-	TRBV10-3	TRBJ2-2
TGTGCCAGCAGCCACATAGGACTGGGAAGTTACAATGAGCAGTTCTTC	CASSHIGLGSYNEQFF	-	-	TRBV7-9	TRBJ2-1
TGCGCCAGCATGACGCGGGGACGGGAAGCTAGCACAGATACGCAGTATTTT	CASMTRGREASTDTQYF	-	-	TRBV5-1	TRBJ2-3
TGCAGCGTTGATAGGGACAGGGGGCAGGTTGATGGCTACACCTTC	CSVDRDRGQVDGYTF	TRBD1	-	TRBV29-1	TRBJ1-2